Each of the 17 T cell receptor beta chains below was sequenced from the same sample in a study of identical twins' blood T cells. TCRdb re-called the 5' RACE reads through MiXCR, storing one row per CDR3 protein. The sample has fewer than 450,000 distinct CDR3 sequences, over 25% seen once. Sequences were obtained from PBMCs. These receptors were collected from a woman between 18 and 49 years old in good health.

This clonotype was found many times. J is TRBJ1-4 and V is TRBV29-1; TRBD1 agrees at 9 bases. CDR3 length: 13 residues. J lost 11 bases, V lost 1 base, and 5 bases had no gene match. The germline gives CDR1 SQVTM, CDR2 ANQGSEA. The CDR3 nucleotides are TGCAGCGTTGAAGGAGGGACAGGGAGGAAACTGTTTTTT. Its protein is CSVEGGTGRKLFF. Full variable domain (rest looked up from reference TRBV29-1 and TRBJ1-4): SAVISQKPSRDICQRGTSLTIQCQVDSQVTMMFWYRQQPGQSLTLIATANQGSEATYESGFVIDKFPISRPNLTFSTLTVSNMSPEDSSIYLCSVEGGTGRKLFFGSGTQLSVL.

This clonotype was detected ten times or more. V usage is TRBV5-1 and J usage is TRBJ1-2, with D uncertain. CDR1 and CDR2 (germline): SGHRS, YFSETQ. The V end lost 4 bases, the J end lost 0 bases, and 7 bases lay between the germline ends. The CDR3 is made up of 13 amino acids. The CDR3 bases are TGCGCCAGCAGCGAAACTGCTAACTATGGCTACACCTTC. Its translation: CASSETANYGYTF.

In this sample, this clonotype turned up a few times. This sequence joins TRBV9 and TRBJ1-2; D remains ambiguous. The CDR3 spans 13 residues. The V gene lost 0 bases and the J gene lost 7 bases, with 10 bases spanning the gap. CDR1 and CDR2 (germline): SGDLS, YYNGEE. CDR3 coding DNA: TGTGCCAGCAGCGTAGGGGGTTATGGTGGCTACACCTTC. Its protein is CASSVGGYGGYTF.

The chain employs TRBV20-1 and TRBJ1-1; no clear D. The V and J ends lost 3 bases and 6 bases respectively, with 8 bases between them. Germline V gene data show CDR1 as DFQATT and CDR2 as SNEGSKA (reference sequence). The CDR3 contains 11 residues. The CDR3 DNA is TGCAGTGCTAGTTATGGTGCTGAAGCTTTCTTT. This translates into CSASYGAEAFF.

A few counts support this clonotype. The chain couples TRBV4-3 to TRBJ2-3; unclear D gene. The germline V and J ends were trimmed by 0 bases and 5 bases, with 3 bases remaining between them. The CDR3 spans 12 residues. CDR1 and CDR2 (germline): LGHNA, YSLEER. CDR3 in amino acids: CASSQEGDTQYF. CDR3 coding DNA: TGCGCCAGCAGCCAAGAGGGAGATACGCAGTATTTT.

CDR3 region: CASSSEVSWAEAFF. The CDR3 DNA reads TGTGCCAGCAGCTCGGAAGTTTCCTGGGCTGAAGCTTTCTTT. V and J are TRBV7-9 and TRBJ1-1; D gene uncertain. The CDR3 runs to 14 residues. From germline, CDR1 is SEHNR and CDR2 FQNEAQ (reference sequence). Trimming cost V 4 bases and J 6 bases, with 15 bases left between them.

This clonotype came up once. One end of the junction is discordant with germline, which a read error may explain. The CDR3 coding sequence is TGTGCCAGCAGTTTGGACGGAACGTCGGAGGCCTTC. Amino acids: CASSLDGTSEAF. The gene calls are TRBV7-9 and TRBJ1-2; D ambiguous. CDR3 length: 12 residues. Germline-derived CDR1 and CDR2 are SEHNR and FQNEAQ (reference sequence).

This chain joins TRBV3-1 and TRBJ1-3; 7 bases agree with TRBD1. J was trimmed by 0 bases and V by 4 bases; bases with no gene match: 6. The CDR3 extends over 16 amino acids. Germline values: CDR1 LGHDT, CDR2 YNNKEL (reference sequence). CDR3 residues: CASSPATGASGNTIYF. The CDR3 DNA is TGTGCCAGCAGCCCAGCTACAGGGGCCTCTGGAAACACCATATATTTT. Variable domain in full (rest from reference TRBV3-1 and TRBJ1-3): DTAVSQTPKYLVTQMGNDKSIKCEQNLGHDTMYWYKQDSKKFLKIMFSYNNKELIINETVPNRFSPKSPDKAHLNLHINSLELGDSAVYFCASSPATGASGNTIYFGEGSWLTVV.

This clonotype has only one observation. CDR3: CSARGYSGRTGELFF. CDR3 sequence (DNA): TGCAGTGCTAGAGGTTATAGCGGGAGGACCGGGGAGCTGTTTTTT. This chain connects TRBV20-1 to TRBJ2-2; 10 positions agree with TRBD2. The CDR3 consists of 15 residues. Germline V gene lookup returns CDR1 DFQATT and CDR2 SNEGSKA (reference sequence). Germline trimming cut 1 base from V and 5 bases from J; bases unmatched to any gene: 4.

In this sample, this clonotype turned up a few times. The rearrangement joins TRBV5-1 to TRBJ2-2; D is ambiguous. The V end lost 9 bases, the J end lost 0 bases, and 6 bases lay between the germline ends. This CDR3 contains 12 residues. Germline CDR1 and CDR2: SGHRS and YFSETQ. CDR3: CATRPNTGELFF. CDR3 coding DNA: TGCGCCACTCGACCGAACACCGGGGAGCTGTTTTTT. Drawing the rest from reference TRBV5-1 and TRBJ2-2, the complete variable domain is KAGVTQTPRYLIKTRGQQVTLSCSPISGHRSVSWYQQTPGQGLQFLFEYFSETQRNKGNFPGRFSGRQFSNSRSEMNVSTLELGDSALYLCATRPNTGELFFGEGSRLTVL.

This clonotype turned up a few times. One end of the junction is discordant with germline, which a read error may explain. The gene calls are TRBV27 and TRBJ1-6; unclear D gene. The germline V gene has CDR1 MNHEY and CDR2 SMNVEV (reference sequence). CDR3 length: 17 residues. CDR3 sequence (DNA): TGTCCCAGCAGCCGAAAGTATAAGAGCTCCTATAATTCACCCCTCCACTTT. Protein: CPSSRKYKSSYNSPLHF.

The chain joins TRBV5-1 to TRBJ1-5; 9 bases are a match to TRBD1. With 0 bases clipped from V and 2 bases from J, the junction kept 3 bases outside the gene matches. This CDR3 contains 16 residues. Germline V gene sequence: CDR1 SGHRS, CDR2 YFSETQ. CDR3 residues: CASSLGGQGGNQPQHF. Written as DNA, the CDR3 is TGCGCCAGCAGCTTGGGGGGACAGGGTGGCAATCAGCCCCAGCATTTT.

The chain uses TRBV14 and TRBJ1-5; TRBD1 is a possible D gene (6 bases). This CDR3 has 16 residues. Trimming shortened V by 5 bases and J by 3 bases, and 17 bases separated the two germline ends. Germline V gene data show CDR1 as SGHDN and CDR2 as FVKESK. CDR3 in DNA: TGTGCCAGCAGCGGGCGGGGGCATTATAACAATCAGCCCCAGCATTTT. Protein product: CASSGRGHYNNQPQHF.

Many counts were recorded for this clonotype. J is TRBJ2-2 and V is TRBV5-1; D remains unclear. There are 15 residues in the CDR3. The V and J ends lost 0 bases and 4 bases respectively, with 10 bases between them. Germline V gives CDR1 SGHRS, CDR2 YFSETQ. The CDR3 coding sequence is TGCGCCAGCAGCTTGGCCCCAGCTGTCACCGGGGAGCTGTTTTTT. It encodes CASSLAPAVTGELFF.

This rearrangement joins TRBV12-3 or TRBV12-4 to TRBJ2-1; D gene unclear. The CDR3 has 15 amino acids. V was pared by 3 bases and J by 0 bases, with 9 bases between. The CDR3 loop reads CASSFIVSSYNEQFF. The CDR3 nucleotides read TGTGCCAGCAGTTTTATCGTAAGCTCCTACAATGAGCAGTTCTTC.

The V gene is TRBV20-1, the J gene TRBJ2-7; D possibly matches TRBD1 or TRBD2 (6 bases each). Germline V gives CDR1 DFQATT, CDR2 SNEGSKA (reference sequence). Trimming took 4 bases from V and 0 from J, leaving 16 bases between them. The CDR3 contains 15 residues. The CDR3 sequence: CSANKGGTISYEQYF. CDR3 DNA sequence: TGCAGTGCTAATAAGGGCGGGACAATCTCCTACGAGCAGTACTTC.

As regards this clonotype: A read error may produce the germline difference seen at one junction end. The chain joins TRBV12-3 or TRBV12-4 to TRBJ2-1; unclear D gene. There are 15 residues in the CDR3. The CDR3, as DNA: TGTGTCAGCAGCAATACCGGATTTCGGCACAATGAGCAGTTCTTC. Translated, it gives CVSSNTGFRHNEQFF.